This T cell receptor beta chain derives from a study of blood T cells in healthy people across ages (dated by TCRdb to between 2015 and 2017). Turning to the overall study: In model experiments, template switching captured roughly one uniquely barcoded TCR beta cDNA molecule for every two T cells. Using deep sequencing normalized with unique cDNA molecular identifiers, the study measured how TCR beta repertoire diversity changes with age. The donors were divided into four age groups: young (average around 15 years), middle-aged (about 40), aged (about 62) and long-lived (about 79). The study analyzed two additional independent replicas of 1 million unique cDNA reads from the same blood draw for two donors, one aged 18 to 30 and one aged 80 or older. Paper-wide results and their limitations: Bulk unsorted PBMC profiling prevented conclusive comparison of naive and antigen-experienced compartments. Compared with the aged group, more naive CD4+ T cells, fewer expanded clones and increased TCR diversity were shown by the long-lived group, suggesting age selection. Observed TCR beta diversity per million T cells fell roughly linearly with age, and a significant reduction was already apparent by age approximately 41. The percentage of naive T cells measured by flow cytometry correlated strongly with observed TCR beta diversity. Estimates of total diversity based on one million sequenced T cells were regarded as lower bounds and as underestimates. Because the CMV infection status of the donors was unknown, age-related changes in expanded clonotypes may potentially have been confounded.

The library was made by 5' RACE. The run used an Illumina HiSeq 2500. A second PCR of about 7 to 12 cycles was performed with a sample-barcoded 5' primer and a J-beta primer mix. Each TCR beta cDNA molecule received a unique molecular identifier from a template-switch 5' adaptor carrying 12 random nucleotides. Each sample yielded at least 2.5 million CDR3-containing paired-end reads. First-strand cDNA was synthesized from all RNA with the Mint cDNA synthesis kit, primed by a TRBC-specific oligonucleotide. All cDNA was treated with uracil-DNA glycosylase and then went through a first 18-cycle PCR with the universal primers M1SS and BC2_uni_R. In the original analysis: For normalization, 1 million high-quality reads, each with a distinct molecular identifier, were randomly selected from each sample. Instead of being binned into consensus sequences, reads that shared molecular identifiers were thrown out. MiTCR, set to a Q25 quality threshold and the strictest error-elimination algorithm, was used for CDR3 identification, clonotype clustering and error correction. A nonparametric unseen species model with Euler transformation was used to estimate lower-bound total TCR beta diversity. TCRdb passed the public sequencing reads through fastp at Q25 and MiXCR, retaining productive beta sequences. All rows with the same CDR3 protein become a single entry with the most common DNA and genes. The authors' filters were not applied to this entry. This sample holds fewer than 650,000 distinct CDR3 sequences; about 28% were observed only once. Approximately 3.3% of the sample belongs to the ten largest clones.

This clonotype was seen only a few times. Its antigen is unknown. No base quality information exists; no much larger clone differs at one position. The approximately 39 donors, aged roughly 6 to 90 years, were systemically healthy Caucasian individuals from Russia. Ten milliliters of peripheral blood were collected from each donor into EDTA-treated Vacutainer tubes. Ficoll-Paque density-gradient centrifugation was used to isolate PBMCs, with at least 6 million obtained per sample. Trizol reagent was used to extract total RNA from the PBMCs, yielding at least 5 micrograms per sample. For every donor, an aliquot of PBMCs went through flow cytometry to measure the percentages of naive CD45RAhigh/CD27high T cells. Inclusive of the bounding cysteine and phenylalanine, the CDR3 is 15 residues long. Kept here is only the CDR3 DNA, which spans 45 bases and is read in frame from base 1. V and J are truncated by 1 base and 1 base respectively, leaving an intervening sequence of 8 bases. The germline V gene supplies CDR1 LGHNA and CDR2 YNFKEQ.

These data were also filed under a second study, of T cells of mothers and their children. The second investigation adds: Nine systemically healthy Caucasian individuals served as donors, namely three mothers together with their six children. cDNA synthesis consumed the entire amount of extracted RNA, loaded at approximately 1.6 ug RNA in each 15 ul reaction. In the second PCR, the M1S primer added sample barcodes and 2-4 random nucleotides. Over 10 million TCR beta CDR3 reads came from each mother, compared with some 3 million reads from each child. Thymic selection shapes the output of TCR recombination in a similar way in related and unrelated pairs, and inherited differences have a minor effect. Normalized repertoire overlap was always found to be slightly, but never significantly, higher in related mother-child pairs than in unrelated mother-child pairs. No persistent microchimeric T cell clones were found, with a detection sensitivity of 80 to 100 clones per million clonotypes. To look for features that set related mother-child pairs apart from unrelated individuals, the researchers ran deep NGS to compare the TCR beta repertoires of mothers and children. The mean age was about 38 +/- 4 years for the mothers and about 12 +/- 4 years for the children. After adapter ligation was performed with NEBNext reagents, the libraries were sequenced on an Illumina HiSeq 2000 with 100+100 nt paired-end reads. To avoid cross-contamination, the mother libraries and the child libraries were prepared a month apart and sequenced in separate runs. For each donor, between roughly 500,000 and 2,300,000 distinct TCR beta clonotypes were identified. Naive TCR beta clonotypes were estimated from low-frequency clonotypes matched to each donor's FACS-determined naive share, without sorting.

The chain was built from TRBV4-2 and TRBJ2-1, and perhaps TRBD2 as D gene, on 6 matching bases. The specimen sequenced was blood. The clonotype originates from a boy aged 2 to 9 in good health. Here is the DNA: TGTGCCAGCAGCCAAGCGGGGGATTCCTACAATGAGCAGTTCTTC. Translated, this is CASSQAGDSYNEQFF.